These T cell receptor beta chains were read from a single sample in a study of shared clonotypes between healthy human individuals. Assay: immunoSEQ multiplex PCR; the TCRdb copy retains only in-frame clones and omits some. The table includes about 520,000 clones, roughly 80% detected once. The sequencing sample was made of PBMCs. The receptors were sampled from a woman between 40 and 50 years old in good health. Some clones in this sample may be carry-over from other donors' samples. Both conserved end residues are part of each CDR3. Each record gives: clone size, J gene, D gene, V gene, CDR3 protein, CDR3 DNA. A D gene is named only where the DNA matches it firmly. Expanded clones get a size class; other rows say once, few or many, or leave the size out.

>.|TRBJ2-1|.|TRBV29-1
CSVDRPPGYGEQFF
TGCAGCGTTGATAGACCCCCCGGATATGGCGAGCAGTTCTTC
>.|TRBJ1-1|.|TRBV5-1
CASSLATGRAEAFF
TGCGCCAGCAGCTTGGCCACAGGGCGAGCTGAAGCTTTCTTT
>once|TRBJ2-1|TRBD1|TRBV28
CASTSGTAQYNEQFF
TGTGCCAGCACCTCCGGGACAGCGCAGTACAATGAGCAGTTCTTC
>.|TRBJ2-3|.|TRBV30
CAWSVPGLVPTDTQYF
TGTGCCTGGAGTGTACCGGGGCTAGTCCCCACAGATACGCAGTATTTT
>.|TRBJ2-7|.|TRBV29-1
CSVRVSYEQYF
TGCAGCGTTCGCGTCTCCTACGAGCAGTACTTC
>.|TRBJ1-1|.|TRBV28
CASIYRNTEAFF
TGTGCCAGCATATACAGGAACACTGAAGCTTTCTTT
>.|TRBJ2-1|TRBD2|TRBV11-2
CASSQRERSYNEQFF
TGTGCCAGCAGCCAGCGGGAGCGCTCCTACAATGAGCAGTTCTTC
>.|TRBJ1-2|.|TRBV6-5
CAIFDPQPYGYTF
TGTGCCATCTTCGACCCGCAACCCTATGGCTACACCTTC
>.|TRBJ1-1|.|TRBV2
CASTPDGRNTEAFF
TGTGCCAGCACCCCGGACGGACGGAACACTGAAGCTTTCTTT
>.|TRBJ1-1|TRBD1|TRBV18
CASSFGQDTEAFF
TGTGCCAGCTCATTTGGACAGGACACTGAAGCTTTCTTT
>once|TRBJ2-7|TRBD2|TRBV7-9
CASSPSGRNYEQYF
TGTGCCAGCAGCCCTAGCGGGAGGAACTACGAGCAGTACTTC
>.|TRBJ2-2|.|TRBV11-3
CASSLWKNTGELFF
TGTGCCAGCAGCTTATGGAAGAACACCGGGGAGCTGTTTTTT
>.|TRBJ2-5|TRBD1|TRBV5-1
CASSPGQGAVGYQETQYF
TGCGCCAGCAGCCCAGGACAGGGGGCGGTGGGGTACCAAGAGACCCAGTACTTC
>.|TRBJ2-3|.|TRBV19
CASSEQLHTDTQYF
TGTGCCAGTAGTGAGCAGCTACACACAGATACGCAGTATTTT
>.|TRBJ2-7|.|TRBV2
CASSRDGRTYEQYF
TGTGCCAGCAGTAGGGACGGCCGAACCTACGAGCAGTACTTC
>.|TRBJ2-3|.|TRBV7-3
CASGDRTGNGVDTQYF
TGTGCCAGCGGGGACCGGACCGGGAATGGGGTAGATACGCAGTATTTT
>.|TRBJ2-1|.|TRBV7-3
CASSPTSYNEQFF
TGTGCCAGCAGCCCTACTAGTTACAATGAGCAGTTCTTC
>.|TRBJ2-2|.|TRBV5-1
CASSLNGYSNTGELFF
TGCGCCAGCAGCTTGAATGGATACTCGAACACCGGGGAGCTGTTTTTT
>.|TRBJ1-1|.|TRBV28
CASSSGHKGTEAFF
TGTGCCAGCAGCTCAGGACATAAGGGGACTGAAGCTTTCTTT
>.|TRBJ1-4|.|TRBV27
CASSSSGTARLTVF
TGTGCCAGCAGTTCCTCTGGAACAGCCCGCCTCACGGTGTTT
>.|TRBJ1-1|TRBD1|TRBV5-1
CASQQDRADTEAFF
TGCGCCAGTCAGCAGGACAGGGCAGACACTGAAGCTTTCTTT
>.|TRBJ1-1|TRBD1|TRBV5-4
CASSQGQGARPEAFF
TGTGCCAGCAGCCAGGGACAGGGGGCGAGGCCGGAAGCTTTCTTT
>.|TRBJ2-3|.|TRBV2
CASSEASTGTQYF
TGTGCCAGCAGTGAAGCGTCAACGGGGACGCAGTATTTT
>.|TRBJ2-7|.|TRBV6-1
CASSLWSYEQYF
TGTGCCAGCAGTCTATGGTCTTACGAGCAGTACTTC
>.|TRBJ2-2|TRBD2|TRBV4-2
CASRRSGGRVSGELFF
TGTGCCAGCAGAAGGTCTGGCGGGAGGGTCAGCGGGGAGCTGTTTTTT
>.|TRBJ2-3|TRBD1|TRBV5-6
CASSSYRGYTDTQYF
TGTGCCAGCAGCTCCTACAGGGGGTACACAGATACGCAGTATTTT
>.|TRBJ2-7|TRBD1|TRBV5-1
CASSSRTGDHEQYF
TGCGCCAGCAGCTCCCGGACAGGGGACCACGAGCAGTACTTC
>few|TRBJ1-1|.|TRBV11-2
CASSRRGGYTEAFF
TGTGCCAGCAGCCGCCGGGGGGGGTACACTGAAGCTTTCTTT
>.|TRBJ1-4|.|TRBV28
CASSLAGNEKLFF
TGTGCCAGCAGTTTGGCGGGAAATGAAAAACTGTTTTTT
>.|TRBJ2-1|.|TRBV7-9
CASSSLRLAMGIIEQFF
TGTGCCAGCAGCTCCCTCCGACTCGCCATGGGGATAATTGAGCAGTTCTTC
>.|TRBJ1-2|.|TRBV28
CASSLGGMVGYTF
TGTGCCAGCAGTTTGGGGGGGATGGTGGGCTACACCTTC
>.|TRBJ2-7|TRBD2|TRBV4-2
CASSDVAGGPPQYF
TGTGCCAGCAGCGACGTAGCGGGAGGCCCCCCGCAGTACTTC
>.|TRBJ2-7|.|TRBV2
CASSEERSYEQYF
TGTGCCAGCAGTGAAGAACGTTCCTACGAGCAGTACTTC
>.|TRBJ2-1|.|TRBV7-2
CASSTTAYNEQFF
TGTGCCAGCAGCACCACTGCTTACAATGAGCAGTTCTTC